Sequencing of this T cell receptor (beta chain) was carried out in a study of OX40 agonist ivuxolimab in advanced cancers. Profiling relied on immunoSEQ multiplex PCR, and the TCRdb table lists in-frame clones only, not all of them. The profile shows over 25,000 clones, 80% to 90% of them singletons. V shed 3 bases and J 4 bases; nucleotides not matched to a gene: 8. CDR3 length: 15 amino acids. Germline V gene sequence: CDR1 MDHEN, CDR2 SYDVKM. The sample was CD4+ or CD8+ T cells sorted from blood, taken in a trial of the OX40 agonist ivuxolimab. The sequence derives from an adult with an advanced solid tumor such as melanoma, head and neck, liver or kidney cancer. V and J are TRBV28 and TRBJ2-5; 7 bases agree with TRBD1. In DNA form, the CDR3 reads TGTGCCAGCAGTTTGGGACAGCAGAGAGGAGAGACCCAGTACTTC. Encoded protein: CASSLGQQRGETQYF. Based on the CDR3 plus reference TRBV28 and TRBJ2-5, the full variable domain is DVKVTQSSRYLVKRTGEKVFLECVQDMDHENMFWYRQDPGLGLRLIYFSYDVKMKEKGDIPEGYSVSREKKERFSLILESASTNQTSMYLCASSLGQQRGETQYFGPGTRLLVL.